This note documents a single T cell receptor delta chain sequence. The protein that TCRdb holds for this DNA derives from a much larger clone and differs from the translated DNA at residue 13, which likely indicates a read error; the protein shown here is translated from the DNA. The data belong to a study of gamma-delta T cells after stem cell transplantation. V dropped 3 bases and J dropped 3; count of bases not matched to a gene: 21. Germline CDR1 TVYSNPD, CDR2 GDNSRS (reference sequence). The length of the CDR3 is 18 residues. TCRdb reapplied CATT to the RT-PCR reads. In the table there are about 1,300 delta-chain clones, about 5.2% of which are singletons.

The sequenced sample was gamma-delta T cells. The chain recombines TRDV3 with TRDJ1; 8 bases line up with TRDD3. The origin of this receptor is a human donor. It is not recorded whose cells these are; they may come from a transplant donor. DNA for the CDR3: TGTGCCTTCGGGGCCTTCCGCCGTACTGGGGGTCACGCCGATAAACTCATCTTT. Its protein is CAFGAFRRTGGHADKLIF. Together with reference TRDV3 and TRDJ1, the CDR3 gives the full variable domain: CDKVTQSSPDQTVASGSEVVLLCTYDTVYSNPDLFWYRIRPDYSFQFVFYGDNSRSEGADFTQGRFSVKHILTQKAFHLVISPVRTEDSATYYCAFGAFRRTGGHADKLIFGKGTRVTVEP.